This TCR beta chain came from a study of HIV-infected patients and healthy controls. This clonotype ranks as medium-sized. Whole blood was used without fractionation, so all unsorted peripheral T cells were included. Around 450 ng RNA was reverse transcribed with alpha and beta constant-region primers. Each of the alpha and beta chains got its own library through chain-specific third strand synthesis with indices. A short first PCR added P5 and P7 adapter elements and a second index. TCRdb passed the 5' RACE reads through MiXCR, listing each CDR3 protein once. The repertoire holds roughly 7,500 distinct CDR3 sequences, with around 8% as singletons. This CDR3 has 18 amino acids. From germline, CDR1 is MDHEN and CDR2 SYDVKM. The ends lost 5 bases at V and 2 bases at J; junction bases unmatched: 9.

This TCR was recovered from an adult with HIV infection. J is TRBJ2-6 and V is TRBV28; 10 bases line up with TRBD1. The material sequenced was blood, taken before antiretroviral therapy. In nucleotides, the CDR3 is TGTGCCAGCAGTCCTCTGGGACAGGGGACTGCTGGGGCCAACGTCCTGACTTTC. It specifies CASSPLGQGTAGANVLTF.